This TCR beta chain came from a study of vaccination and CD4 T cells after COVID-19. Study-level background: Taking of post-vaccine samples occurred a median about 70 days after dose two (range 14 to 241).

Cultured CD4+ T cell DNA underwent sequencing with the Oncomine TCR Beta short-read assay. MiXCR, run by TCRdb on the PCR reads, gives a single entry per CDR3 protein. There are about 20,000 distinct CDR3 sequences in the sample; 50% to 70% occur only once, and just under 9% lies in the top ten. The sample's treatment: roughly ten-day PBMC culture with coronavirus spike peptide pools or control peptides (ViraFEST assay). The CDR3 runs to 14 residues. Per the germline V gene, CDR1 is MDHEN and CDR2 is SYDVKM. V was trimmed by 6 bases and J by 5 bases, leaving 16 bases between them. As for this clonotype: Its antigen is as yet unknown.

V gene TRBV28 combines with J gene TRBJ1-1; D may be TRBD1 (6 bases). The sample was CD4+ T cells from blood, cultured in vitro, taken after SARS-CoV-2 vaccination. The TCR comes from a human donor who had recovered from COVID-19. The CDR3 reads CASRRRGPVTEAFF. In nucleotides, the CDR3 is TGTGCCAGCAGGCGTCGGGGGCCCGTGACTGAAGCTTTCTTT.